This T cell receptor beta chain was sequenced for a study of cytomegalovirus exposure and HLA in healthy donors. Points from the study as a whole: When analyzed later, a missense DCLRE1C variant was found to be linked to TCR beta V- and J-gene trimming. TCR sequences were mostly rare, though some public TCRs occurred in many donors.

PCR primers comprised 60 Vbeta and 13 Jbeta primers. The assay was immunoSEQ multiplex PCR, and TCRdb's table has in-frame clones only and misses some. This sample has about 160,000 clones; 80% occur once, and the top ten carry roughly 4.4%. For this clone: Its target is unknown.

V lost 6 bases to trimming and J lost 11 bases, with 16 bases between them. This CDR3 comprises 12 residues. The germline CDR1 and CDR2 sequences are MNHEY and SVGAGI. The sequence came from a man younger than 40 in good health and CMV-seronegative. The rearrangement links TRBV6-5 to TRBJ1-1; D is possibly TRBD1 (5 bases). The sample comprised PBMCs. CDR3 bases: TGTGCCAGCAGAAACGGGGGGGGTTCGGCTTTCTTT. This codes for CASRNGGGSAFF.